This T cell receptor beta chain was captured in a study of T-cell reconstitution after alpha-beta-depleted transplantation in children. This clonotype occurred many times. V was pared by 0 bases and J by 4 bases, with 7 bases between. The CDR3 covers 14 residues. Germline CDR1 SGHRS, CDR2 YFSETQ. Molecular barcoding with unique molecular identifiers was used for the TCRbeta library. TCRdb redid the calling of the PCR reads with MiXCR, one entry per CDR3 protein. The sample consists of just over 350,000 distinct CDR3 sequences, about an eighth of them appearing once. The sample was PBMCs, taken from the stem cell graft. This receptor was taken from a human donor who donated a stem cell graft to a child with Fanconi anemia. This chain connects TRBV5-1 to TRBJ2-2; D is uncertain. The chain's CDR3 is CASSLEAFTGELFF. In DNA, the CDR3 is TGCGCCAGCAGCTTGGAAGCCTTCACCGGGGAGCTGTTTTTT.